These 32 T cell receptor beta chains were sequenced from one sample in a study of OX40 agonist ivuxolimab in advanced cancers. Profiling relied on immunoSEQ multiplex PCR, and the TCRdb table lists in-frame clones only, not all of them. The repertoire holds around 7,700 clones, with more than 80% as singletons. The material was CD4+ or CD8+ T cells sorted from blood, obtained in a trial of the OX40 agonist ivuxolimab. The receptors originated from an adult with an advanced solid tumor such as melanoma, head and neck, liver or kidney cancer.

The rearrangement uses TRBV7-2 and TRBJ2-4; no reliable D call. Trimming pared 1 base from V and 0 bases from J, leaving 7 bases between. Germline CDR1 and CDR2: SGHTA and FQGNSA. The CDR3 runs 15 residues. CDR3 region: CASSLGSGAKNIQYF. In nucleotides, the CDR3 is TGTGCCAGCAGCTTAGGATCAGGAGCCAAAAACATTCAGTACTTC.

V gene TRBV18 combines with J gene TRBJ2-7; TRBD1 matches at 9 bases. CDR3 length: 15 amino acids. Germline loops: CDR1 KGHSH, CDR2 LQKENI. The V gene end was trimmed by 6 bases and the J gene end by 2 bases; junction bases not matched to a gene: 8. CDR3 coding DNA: TGTGCCAGCTCGCTACAGGGACAGGGAGCCTACGAGCAGTACTTC. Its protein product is CASSLQGQGAYEQYF.

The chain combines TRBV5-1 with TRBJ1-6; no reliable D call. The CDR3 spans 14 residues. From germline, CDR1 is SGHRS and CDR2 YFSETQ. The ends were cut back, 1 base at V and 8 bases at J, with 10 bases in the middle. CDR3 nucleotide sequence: TGCGCCAGCAGCTTGCGTCAGACCGATTCACCCCTCCACTTT. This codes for CASSLRQTDSPLHF.

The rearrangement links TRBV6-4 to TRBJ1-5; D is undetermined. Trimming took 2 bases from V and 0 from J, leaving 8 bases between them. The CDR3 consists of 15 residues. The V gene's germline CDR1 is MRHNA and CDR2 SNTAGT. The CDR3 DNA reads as TGTGCCAGCAGTGACAGATACCCTAGCAATCAGCCCCAGCATTTT. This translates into CASSDRYPSNQPQHF.

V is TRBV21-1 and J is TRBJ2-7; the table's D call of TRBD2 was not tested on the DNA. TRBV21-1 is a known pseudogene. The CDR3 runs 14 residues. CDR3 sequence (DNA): TGTGCCAGCAGCAAAGTTGGGGGGAACTACGAGCAGTACTTC. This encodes CASSKVGGNYEQYF.

CDR3 region: CASTQRTGPSAGNTIYF. CDR3 DNA: TGTGCCAGTACTCAGCGGACTGGGCCTTCTGCTGGAAACACCATATATTTT. This chain connects TRBV19 to TRBJ1-3; D remains ambiguous. CDR1 and CDR2 (germline): LNHDA, SQIVND (reference sequence). V lost 7 bases and J lost 2, with 21 bases in between. The CDR3 runs to 17 residues.

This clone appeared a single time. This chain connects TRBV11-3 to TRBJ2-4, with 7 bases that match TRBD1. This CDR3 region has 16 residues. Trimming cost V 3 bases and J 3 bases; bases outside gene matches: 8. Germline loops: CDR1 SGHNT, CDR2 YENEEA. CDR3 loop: CASSFQGERGKNIQYF. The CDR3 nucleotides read TGTGCCAGCAGCTTTCAGGGGGAGAGGGGCAAAAACATTCAGTACTTC.

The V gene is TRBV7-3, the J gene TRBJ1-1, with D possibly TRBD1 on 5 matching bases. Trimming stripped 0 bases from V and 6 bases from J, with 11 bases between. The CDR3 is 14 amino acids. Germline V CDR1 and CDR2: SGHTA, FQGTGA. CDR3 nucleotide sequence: TGTGCCAGCAGCTTAACTGGGGACGGCCCTGAAGCTTTCTTT. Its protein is CASSLTGDGPEAFF. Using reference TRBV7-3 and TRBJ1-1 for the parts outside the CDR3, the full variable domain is GAGVSQTPSNKVTEKGKYVELRCDPISGHTALYWYRQSLGQGPEFLIYFQGTGAADDSGLPNDRFFAVRPEGSVSTLKIQRTERGDSAVYLCASSLTGDGPEAFFGQGTRLTVV.

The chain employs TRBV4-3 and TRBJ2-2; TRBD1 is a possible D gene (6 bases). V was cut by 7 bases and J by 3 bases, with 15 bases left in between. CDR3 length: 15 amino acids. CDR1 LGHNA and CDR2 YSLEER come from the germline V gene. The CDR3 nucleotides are TGCGCCAGCATTGGAGACAGGTGGTACACCGGGGAGCTGTTTTTT. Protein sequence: CASIGDRWYTGELFF.

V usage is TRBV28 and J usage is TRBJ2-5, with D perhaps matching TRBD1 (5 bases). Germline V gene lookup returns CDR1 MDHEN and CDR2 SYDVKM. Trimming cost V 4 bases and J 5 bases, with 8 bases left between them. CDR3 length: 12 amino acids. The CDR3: CASSSRGETQYF. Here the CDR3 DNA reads TGTGCCAGCAGTTCTAGGGGCGAGACCCAGTACTTC.

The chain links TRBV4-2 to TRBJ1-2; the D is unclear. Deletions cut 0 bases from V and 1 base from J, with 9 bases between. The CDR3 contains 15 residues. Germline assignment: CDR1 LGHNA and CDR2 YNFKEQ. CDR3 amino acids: CASSQESGINYGYTF. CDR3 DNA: TGTGCCAGCAGCCAAGAGTCGGGCATTAACTATGGCTACACCTTC.

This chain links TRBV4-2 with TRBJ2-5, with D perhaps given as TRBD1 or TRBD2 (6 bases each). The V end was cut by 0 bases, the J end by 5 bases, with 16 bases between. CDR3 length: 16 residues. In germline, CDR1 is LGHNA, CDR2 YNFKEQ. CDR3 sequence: CASSQDLAGGGETQYF. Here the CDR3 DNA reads TGTGCCAGCAGCCAAGATCTAGCCGGAGGGGGTGAGACCCAGTACTTC.

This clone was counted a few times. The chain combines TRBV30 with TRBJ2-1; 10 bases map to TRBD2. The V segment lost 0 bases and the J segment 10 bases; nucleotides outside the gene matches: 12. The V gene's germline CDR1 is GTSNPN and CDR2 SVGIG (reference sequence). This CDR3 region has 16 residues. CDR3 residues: CAWSVSPLAGATEQFF. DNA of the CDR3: TGTGCCTGGAGTGTAAGCCCGCTAGCGGGGGCCACAGAGCAGTTCTTC.

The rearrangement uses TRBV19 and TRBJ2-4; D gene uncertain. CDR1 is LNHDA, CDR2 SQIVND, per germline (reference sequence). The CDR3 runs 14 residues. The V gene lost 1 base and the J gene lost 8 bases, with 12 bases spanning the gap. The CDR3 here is CASSIGSPRDIQYF. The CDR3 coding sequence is TGTGCCAGTAGTATAGGTAGCCCTCGCGACATTCAGTACTTC.

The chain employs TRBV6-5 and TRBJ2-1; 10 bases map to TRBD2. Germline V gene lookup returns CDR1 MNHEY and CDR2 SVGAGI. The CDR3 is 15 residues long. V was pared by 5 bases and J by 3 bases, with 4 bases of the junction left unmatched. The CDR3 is CASSTGTSVYNEQFF. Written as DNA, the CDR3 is TGTGCCAGCAGTACGGGGACTAGCGTCTACAATGAGCAGTTCTTC.

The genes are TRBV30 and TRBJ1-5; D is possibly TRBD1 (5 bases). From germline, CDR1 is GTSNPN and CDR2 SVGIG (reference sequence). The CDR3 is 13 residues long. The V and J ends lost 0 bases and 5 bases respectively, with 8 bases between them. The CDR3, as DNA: TGTGCCTGGAGTGTACGAGGGGATCAGCCCCAGCATTTT. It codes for CAWSVRGDQPQHF.

The CDR3 region is CASSFFSGGRRGEQYF. CDR3 in DNA: TGTGCCAGCAGCTTTTTTTCGGGGGGCCGGAGGGGCGAGCAGTACTTC. V gene TRBV5-6 combines with J gene TRBJ2-7; D might be TRBD2 (7 bases). V was cut by 2 bases and J by 6 bases, with 21 bases left in between. CDR1 and CDR2 (germline): SGHDT, YYEEEE. The CDR3 consists of 16 residues.

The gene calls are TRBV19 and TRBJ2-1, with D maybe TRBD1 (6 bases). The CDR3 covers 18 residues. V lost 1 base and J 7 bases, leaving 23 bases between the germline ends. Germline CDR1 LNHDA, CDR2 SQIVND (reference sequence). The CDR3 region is CASSIAKIQGYIVNEQFF. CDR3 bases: TGTGCCAGTAGTATAGCGAAGATACAGGGTTATATAGTGAATGAGCAGTTCTTC.

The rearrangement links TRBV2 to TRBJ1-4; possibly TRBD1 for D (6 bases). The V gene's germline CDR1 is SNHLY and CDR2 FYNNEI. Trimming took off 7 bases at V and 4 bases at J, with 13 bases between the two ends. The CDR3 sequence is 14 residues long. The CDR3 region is CASNRRTDNEKLFF. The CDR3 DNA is TGTGCCAGCAATCGTAGGACAGATAATGAAAAACTGTTTTTT.

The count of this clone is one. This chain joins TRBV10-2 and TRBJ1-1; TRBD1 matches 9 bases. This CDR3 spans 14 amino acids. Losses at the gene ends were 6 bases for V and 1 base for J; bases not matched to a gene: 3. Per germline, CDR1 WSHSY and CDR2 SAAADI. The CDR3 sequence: CASRGQGGNTEAFF. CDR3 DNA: TGCGCCAGCAGGGGACAGGGCGGGAACACTGAAGCTTTCTTT.

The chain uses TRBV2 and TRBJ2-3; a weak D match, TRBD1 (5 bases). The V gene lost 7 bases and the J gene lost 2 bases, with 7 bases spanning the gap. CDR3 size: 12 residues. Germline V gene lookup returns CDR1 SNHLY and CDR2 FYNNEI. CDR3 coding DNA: TGTGCCAGCAAGACAGCCACAGATACGCAGTATTTT. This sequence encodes CASKTATDTQYF.

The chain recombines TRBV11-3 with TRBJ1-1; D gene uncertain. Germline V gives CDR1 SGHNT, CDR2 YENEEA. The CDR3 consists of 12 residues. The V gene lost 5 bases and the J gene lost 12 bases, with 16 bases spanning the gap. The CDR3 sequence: CASSPRPGRTFF. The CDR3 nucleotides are TGTGCCAGCAGCCCCCGACCGGGGAGAACTTTCTTT. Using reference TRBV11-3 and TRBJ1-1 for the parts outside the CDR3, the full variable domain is EAGVVQSPRYKIIEKKQPVAFWCNPISGHNTLYWYLQNLGQGPELLIRYENEEAVDDSQLPKDRFSAERLKGVDSTLKIQPAELGDSAVYLCASSPRPGRTFFGQGTRLTVV.

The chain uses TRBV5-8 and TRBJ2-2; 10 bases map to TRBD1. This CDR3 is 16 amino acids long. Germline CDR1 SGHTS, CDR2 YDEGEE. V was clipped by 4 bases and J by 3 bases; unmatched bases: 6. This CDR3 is CASSRDRGFDTGELFF. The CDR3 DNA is TGTGCCAGCAGCCGGGACAGGGGATTTGACACCGGGGAGCTGTTTTTT.

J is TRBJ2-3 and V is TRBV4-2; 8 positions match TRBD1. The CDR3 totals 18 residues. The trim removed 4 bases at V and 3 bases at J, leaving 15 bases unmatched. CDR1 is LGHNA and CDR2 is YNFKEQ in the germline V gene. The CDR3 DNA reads TGTGCCAGCAGCCGATACCAGGGGGCAGGGGGCAGGACAGATACGCAGTATTTT. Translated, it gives CASSRYQGAGGRTDTQYF.

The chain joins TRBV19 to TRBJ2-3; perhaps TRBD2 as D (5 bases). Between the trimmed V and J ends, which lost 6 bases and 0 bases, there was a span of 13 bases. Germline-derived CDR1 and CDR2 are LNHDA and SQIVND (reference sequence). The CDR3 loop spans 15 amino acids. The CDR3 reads CASRWRRSSTDTQYF. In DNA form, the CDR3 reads TGTGCCAGTAGATGGAGGCGTTCTAGCACAGATACGCAGTATTTT.

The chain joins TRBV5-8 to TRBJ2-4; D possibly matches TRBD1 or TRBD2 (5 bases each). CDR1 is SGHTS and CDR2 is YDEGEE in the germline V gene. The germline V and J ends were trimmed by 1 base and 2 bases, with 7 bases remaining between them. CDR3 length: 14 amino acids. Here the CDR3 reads CASSLQGPKNIQYF. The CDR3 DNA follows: TGTGCCAGCAGCTTGCAGGGACCCAAAAACATTCAGTACTTC.

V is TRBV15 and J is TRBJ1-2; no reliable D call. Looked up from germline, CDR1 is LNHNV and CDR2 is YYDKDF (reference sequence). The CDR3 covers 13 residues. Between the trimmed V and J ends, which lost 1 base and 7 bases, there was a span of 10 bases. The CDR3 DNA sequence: TGTGCCACCAGCAGAGGACGAATGAGTGGCTACACCTTC. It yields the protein CATSRGRMSGYTF.

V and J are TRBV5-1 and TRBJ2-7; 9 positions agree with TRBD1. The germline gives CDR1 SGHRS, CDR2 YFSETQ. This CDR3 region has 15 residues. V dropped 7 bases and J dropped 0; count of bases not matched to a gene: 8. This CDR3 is CASSRDRANSYEQYF. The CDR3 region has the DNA TGCGCCAGCTCCCGGGACAGGGCTAACTCCTACGAGCAGTACTTC.

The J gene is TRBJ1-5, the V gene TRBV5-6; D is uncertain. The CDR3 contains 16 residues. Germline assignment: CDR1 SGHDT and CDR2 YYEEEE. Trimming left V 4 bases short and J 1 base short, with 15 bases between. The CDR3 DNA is TGTGCCAGCAGCCGACGGAGCGCTGGGAGCAATCAGCCCCAGCATTTT. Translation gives CASSRRSAGSNQPQHF.

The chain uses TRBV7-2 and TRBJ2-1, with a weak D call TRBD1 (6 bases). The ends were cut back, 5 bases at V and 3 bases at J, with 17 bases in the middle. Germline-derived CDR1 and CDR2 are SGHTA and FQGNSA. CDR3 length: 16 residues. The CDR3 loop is CASSRRGGMGYNEQFF. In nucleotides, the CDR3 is TGTGCCAGCAGCCGCAGGGGTGGTATGGGCTACAATGAGCAGTTCTTC.

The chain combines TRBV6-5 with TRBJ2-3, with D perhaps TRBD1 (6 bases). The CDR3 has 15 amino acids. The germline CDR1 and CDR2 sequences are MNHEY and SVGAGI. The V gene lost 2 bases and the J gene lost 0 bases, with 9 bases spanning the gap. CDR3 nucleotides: TGTGCCAGCAGTTACCTCGGACAGAGCACAGATACGCAGTATTTT. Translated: CASSYLGQSTDTQYF.

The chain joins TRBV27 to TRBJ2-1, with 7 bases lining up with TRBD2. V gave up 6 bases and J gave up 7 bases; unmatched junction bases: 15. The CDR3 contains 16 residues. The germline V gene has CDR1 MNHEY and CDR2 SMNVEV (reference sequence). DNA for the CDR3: TGTGCCAGCAGGGACAACAGTGGGGGGGGGAGGAATGAGCAGTTCTTC. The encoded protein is CASRDNSGGGRNEQFF.